Following are 18 T cell receptor beta chains from one sample sequenced in a study of cytomegalovirus exposure and HLA in healthy donors listed by TCRdb under 2017. The library came from the immunoSEQ multiplex PCR assay. For the multiplex PCR, a mixture combining 60 forward primers for TCR Vbeta segments and 13 reverse primers for TCR Jbeta segments was used. The source is immuneACCESS, and TCRdb retained only in-frame sequences with V and J called. Part of the clones is not carried over; for the studies checked, unresolved V genes explain less than half of this, and the remainder is unexplained. Counted in this sample were 150,000 to 200,000 clones; about four fifths of them appeared once. The ten largest account for 1.6% of the sample. Sample: PBMCs. Every receptor here comes from a woman in her forties or fifties in good health and CMV-seronegative.

The chain employs TRBV19 and TRBJ2-1; the match to TRBD2 covers 8 bases. The CDR3 has 15 amino acids. Germline V CDR1 and CDR2: LNHDA, SQIVND (reference sequence). Trimming cost V 6 bases and J 4 bases; bases outside gene matches: 8. The CDR3 DNA reads TGTGCCAGTAGCCCAGGGACTAGTCCTTACAATGAGCAGTTCTTC. Translating gives CASSPGTSPYNEQFF.

DNA of the CDR3: TGTGCCAGCAGTTTAGTAACGACTAGCCCCAATGAGCAGTTCTTC. Residues: CASSLVTTSPNEQFF. The chain couples TRBV28 to TRBJ2-1; TRBD2 agrees at 7 bases. Germline values: CDR1 MDHEN, CDR2 SYDVKM. The V segment lost 2 bases and the J segment 6 bases; nucleotides outside the gene matches: 7. The CDR3 loop spans 15 amino acids.

V is TRBV19 and J is TRBJ1-1, with TRBD1 matching over 8 bases. Germline-derived CDR1 and CDR2 are LNHDA and SQIVND (reference sequence). Trimming took 2 bases from V and 3 from J; bases not matched to a gene: 14. This CDR3 has 18 amino acids. CDR3 loop: CASSIIAGGGMRYTEAFF. CDR3 nucleotides: TGTGCCAGTAGTATAATAGCAGGGGGCGGAATGCGGTACACTGAAGCTTTCTTT.

This chain joins TRBV18 and TRBJ1-4; no definite D call. Trimming stripped 3 bases from V and 0 bases from J, with 14 bases between. The CDR3 has 17 amino acids. Germline-derived CDR1 and CDR2 are KGHSH and LQKENI. CDR3 DNA: TGTGCCAGCTCACCCATCAGGCAGGCCTCAACTAATGAAAAACTGTTTTTT. Its translation: CASSPIRQASTNEKLFF.

V is TRBV25-1 and J is TRBJ1-1; D not certain. CDR3 length: 13 residues. Trimming took off 3 bases at V and 1 base at J, with 6 bases between the two ends. The germline CDR1 and CDR2 sequences are MGHDK and SYGVNS. CDR3 bases: TGTGCCAGCAGTGAGCAGGAGAACACTGAAGCTTTCTTT. This sequence encodes CASSEQENTEAFF.

The genes are TRBV6-5 and TRBJ2-1, with 11 bases identical to TRBD2. Per germline, CDR1 MNHEY and CDR2 SVGAGI. J gave up 6 bases and V 0 bases, and 4 bases lay outside the gene matches. The CDR3 is 16 residues long. CDR3 DNA sequence: TGTGCCAGCAGTTACTCTAGCGGGAGGGCGGGCAATGAGCAGTTCTTC. Protein sequence: CASSYSSGRAGNEQFF.

This clone has only a few counts. The V and J genes are TRBV7-2 and TRBJ1-5; the match to TRBD1 covers 7 bases. The CDR3 is 15 residues long. The germline V gene encodes CDR1 SGHTA and CDR2 FQGNSA. J lost 3 bases, V lost 3 bases, and 5 bases had no gene match. The CDR3 DNA follows: TGTGCCAGCAGCTTCGACAGGGCCCCCAATCAGCCCCAGCATTTT. Translated: CASSFDRAPNQPQHF.

For this clone: An end of the junction does not agree with germline; a read error may underlie this. The V call is TRBV7-7, the J call TRBJ2-2; 7 bases fit TRBD2. CDR1 is SSHAT, CDR2 FNYEAQ, per germline (reference sequence). CDR3 length: 14 amino acids. The DNA for the CDR3 is TGTGCTAGCAGCCACGGACTAGTGACCGGGGAGCTGTTTTTT. Translation gives CASSHGLVTGELFF.

The chain uses TRBV7-8 and TRBJ1-2; tentative D call: TRBD1 (5 bases). Per germline, CDR1 SGHVS and CDR2 FQNEAQ. There are 14 residues in the CDR3. Trimming took 2 bases from V and 6 from J, leaving 13 bases between them. DNA of the CDR3: TGTGCCAGCAGCTTACTACGGACAACAAATGGCTACACCTTC. It codes for CASSLLRTTNGYTF.

In regard to this clone: Other nucleotide sequences in the sample specify the same CDR3. The chain links TRBV9 to TRBJ1-1, with 11 nucleotides matching TRBD1. CDR1 is SGDLS and CDR2 is YYNGEE in the germline V gene. This CDR3 comprises 14 residues. The trim removed 3 bases at V and 5 bases at J, leaving 3 bases unmatched. CDR3 sequence reads: CASSAGQGATEAFF. CDR3 in DNA: TGTGCCAGCAGCGCAGGACAGGGGGCAACTGAAGCTTTCTTT.

The J gene is TRBJ2-7, the V gene TRBV2; 8 bases fit TRBD1. The germline V gene encodes CDR1 SNHLY and CDR2 FYNNEI. CDR3 length: 12 amino acids. After removal of 6 bases from V and 7 bases from J, the junction contained 5 bases not matched to a gene. Here the CDR3 DNA reads TGTGCCAGCAGCGCGGACAGGGTAGAGCAGTACTTC. Translation gives CASSADRVEQYF.

This chain joins TRBV4-3 and TRBJ1-2, with 7 nucleotides matching TRBD1. In germline, CDR1 is LGHNA, CDR2 YSLEER. The CDR3 has 16 amino acids. J gave up 0 bases and V 0 bases, and 4 bases lay outside the gene matches. The CDR3 region has the DNA TGCGCCAGCAGCCAAGACGGTCAGGGGGCTAACTATGGCTACACCTTC. Amino acids: CASSQDGQGANYGYTF.

The rearrangement uses TRBV2 and TRBJ1-2; D may be TRBD1 (6 bases). Germline CDR1 is SNHLY and CDR2 is FYNNEI. The CDR3 loop spans 14 amino acids. V gave up 0 bases and J gave up 4 bases, with 9 bases separating them. In DNA, the CDR3 is TGTGCCAGCAGTGAAGCCAACAGGGCCTATGGCTACACCTTC. Protein sequence: CASSEANRAYGYTF.

This clone was recorded once. The chain carries TRBV7-6 and TRBJ2-5; 9 positions match TRBD1. The germline V gene has CDR1 SGHVS and CDR2 FNYEAQ. The V and J ends lost 5 bases and 5 bases, in that order; junction bases with no gene match: 9. The CDR3 has 15 residues. CDR3 amino acids: CASSLGGQGVETQYF. The CDR3 nucleotides read TGTGCCAGCAGCCTGGGGGGACAGGGCGTGGAGACCCAGTACTTC.

This chain connects TRBV7-3 to TRBJ2-7; possibly TRBD2 for D (6 bases). V lost 5 bases to trimming and J lost 2 bases, with 10 bases between them. The CDR3 is 13 amino acids. CDR1 is SGHTA, CDR2 FQGTGA, per germline. CDR3 in DNA: TGTGCCAGCAGCGCCCCGGGAGCCTACGAGCAGTACTTC. This encodes CASSAPGAYEQYF.

This chain joins TRBV5-1 and TRBJ2-5, with D possibly TRBD2 on 6 matching bases. The DNA end is more similar to TRBJ2-7, so the J call may be wrong. Germline CDR1 reads SGHRS; CDR2 reads YFSETQ. The CDR3 runs 16 residues. The CDR3 loop is CASSLAMGEVRYEQYF. Here the CDR3 DNA reads TGCGCCAGCAGCTTGGCCATGGGGGAGGTCCGCTACGAGCAGTACTTC.

The rearrangement joins TRBV19 to TRBJ1-4; D is perhaps TRBD1 (5 bases). Trimming took 5 bases from V and 4 from J, leaving 11 bases between them. This CDR3 comprises 14 residues. The germline gives CDR1 LNHDA, CDR2 SQIVND (reference sequence). CDR3 sequence reads: CASSAGRINEKLFF. In DNA form, the CDR3 reads TGTGCCAGTAGTGCGGGACGGATTAATGAAAAACTGTTTTTT.

DNA for the CDR3: TGTGCCAGCAGCCCAGATCAGAACACTGAAGCTTTCTTT. Translation gives CASSPDQNTEAFF. The V gene is TRBV7-9, the J gene TRBJ1-1; no clear D. Trimming took 5 bases from V and 1 from J, leaving 8 bases between them. CDR1 and CDR2 (germline): SEHNR, FQNEAQ (reference sequence). The CDR3 extends over 13 amino acids.